Presented here are 5 T cell receptor beta chains from one specimen sequenced in a study of T cell responses to AZD1222 COVID-19 vaccine. This table comes from immunoSEQ multiplex PCR, and its TCRdb copy is limited to in-frame clones, with some not included. The sample holds under 150,000 clones, almost 95% seen once. This specimen was peripheral blood, taken 28 days after the second AZD1222 dose. The receptors originated from an adult who received the AZD1222 COVID-19 vaccine.

The chain uses TRBV5-1 and TRBJ2-5; a possible D gene is TRBD2 (5 bases). This CDR3 comprises 14 residues. V was cut by 2 bases and J by 2 bases, with 10 bases left in between. CDR1 is SGHRS, CDR2 YFSETQ, per germline. The DNA for the CDR3 is TGCGCCAGCAGCTTCGGGGTCCATCAAGAGACCCAGTACTTC. Translated: CASSFGVHQETQYF.

In this sample, this clone turned up a few times. This sequence joins TRBV30 and TRBJ1-2; no firm D call. The germline CDR1 and CDR2 sequences are GTSNPN and SVGIG (reference sequence). This CDR3 has 13 residues. Trimming cost V 3 bases and J 4 bases, with 12 bases left between them. Here the CDR3 DNA reads TGTGCCTGGAGACCGGGCAGCACCTATGGCTACACCTTC. It yields the protein CAWRPGSTYGYTF.

This clone was counted only a few times. The V call is TRBV19, the J call TRBJ2-2, with 9 bases identical to TRBD2. CDR3 size: 15 residues. With V trimmed by 2 bases and J by 5 bases, 3 bases remained unmatched. Per the germline V gene, CDR1 is LNHDA and CDR2 is SQIVND (reference sequence). The CDR3, as DNA: TGTGCCAGTAGTATAATAAGCGGGGGGACCGGGGAGCTGTTTTTT. Protein product: CASSIISGGTGELFF.

This clone has a single count. The chain combines TRBV4-3 with TRBJ1-1; D not resolved. V shed 1 base and J shed 3 bases, with 9 bases lying between them. CDR1 is LGHNA and CDR2 is YSLEER in the germline V gene. The CDR3 length is 14 residues. The CDR3 DNA is TGCGCCAGCAGCCAAGGGACGGGTGACACTGAAGCTTTCTTT. It encodes CASSQGTGDTEAFF.

This chain links TRBV15 with TRBJ2-3; 13 bases map to TRBD2. This CDR3 has 18 amino acids. In germline, CDR1 is LNHNV, CDR2 YYDKDF (reference sequence). After removal of 3 bases from V and 0 bases from J, the junction contained 6 bases not matched to a gene. The DNA for the CDR3 is TGTGCCACCAGCAGCCGAGGACTAGCGGGGGCAAGCACAGATACGCAGTATTTT. It specifies CATSSRGLAGASTDTQYF.